These 27 T cell receptor beta chains share one sample of origin, sequenced in a study of T cell responses to AZD1222 COVID-19 vaccine. The table came from immunoSEQ multiplex PCR; TCRdb's copy has only in-frame clones and leaves some out. The sample includes approximately 100,000 clones, approximately 88% seen only once; the top ten take less than 9.5%. Sequencing used peripheral blood, obtained on day 0 of AZD1222 vaccination. The receptors here all came from an adult in good health.

The rearrangement uses TRBV24-1 and TRBJ1-2, with D perhaps TRBD1 (5 bases). This CDR3 is 13 amino acids long. Trimming took off 10 bases at V and 7 bases at J, with 18 bases between the two ends. CDR1 is KGHDR and CDR2 is SFDVKD in the germline V gene. The CDR3 sequence is CATTRDGSAGYTF. In DNA, the CDR3 is TGTGCCACGACTCGGGACGGTTCAGCTGGCTACACCTTC.

This clone has only a few counts. In the same sample, other DNA sequences code for this CDR3. This chain connects TRBV5-1 to TRBJ1-1; no clear D. CDR1 is SGHRS, CDR2 YFSETQ, per germline. Trimming left V 0 bases short and J 1 base short, with 7 bases between. The CDR3 totals 14 residues. The CDR3 spells CASSLGAGNTEAFF. The CDR3 DNA sequence: TGCGCCAGCAGCTTGGGTGCAGGGAACACTGAAGCTTTCTTT.

The genes are TRBV9 and TRBJ1-4; D gene ambiguous. V was pared by 4 bases and J by 0 bases, with 7 bases between. The CDR3 covers 14 residues. Germline V CDR1 and CDR2: SGDLS, YYNGEE. The CDR3 protein is CASSLSTTNEKLFF. CDR3 sequence (DNA): TGTGCCAGCAGCCTTTCCACAACTAATGAAAAACTGTTTTTT. Supplemented by reference TRBV9 and TRBJ1-4, the full variable domain reads DSGVTQTPKHLITATGQRVTLRCSPRSGDLSVYWYQQSLDQGLQFLIQYYNGEERAKGNILERFSAQQFPDLHSELNLSSLELGDSALYFCASSLSTTNEKLFFGSGTQLSVL.

The chain carries TRBV7-2 and TRBJ2-1; perhaps TRBD1 as D (5 bases). The CDR3 consists of 14 residues. V gave up 1 base and J gave up 6 bases, with 10 bases separating them. The germline V gene has CDR1 SGHTA and CDR2 FQGNSA. In nucleotides, the CDR3 is TGTGCCAGCAGCTTAGATTGGCAGGGCAATGAGCAGTTCTTC. Its protein product is CASSLDWQGNEQFF.

The gene calls are TRBV6-6 and TRBJ1-1, with 7 bases lining up with TRBD1. CDR1 and CDR2 from the germline V gene are MNHNY and SVGAGI (reference sequence). This CDR3 comprises 14 residues. The V and J ends lost 6 bases and 10 bases, in that order; junction bases with no gene match: 14. CDR3 DNA: TGTGCCAGCAGCCTGGGACAGAGTAAGGGCGGAGCTTTCTTT. Residues: CASSLGQSKGGAFF.

This chain joins TRBV28 and TRBJ1-5; D remains ambiguous. This CDR3 spans 15 amino acids. Germline loops: CDR1 MDHEN, CDR2 SYDVKM. The V end lost 7 bases, the J end lost 3 bases, and 16 bases lay between the germline ends. The CDR3 bases are TGTGCCAGCACACCTGGGTCGTACCTCAATCAGCCCCAGCATTTT. Encoded protein: CASTPGSYLNQPQHF.

The chain recombines TRBV19 with TRBJ1-6, with D perhaps TRBD1 (5 bases). Trimming left V 5 bases short and J 7 bases short, with 18 bases between. Looked up from germline, CDR1 is LNHDA and CDR2 is SQIVND (reference sequence). The CDR3 length is 16 residues. CDR3 loop: CASSRGWAGTNSPLHF. The DNA of the CDR3 is TGTGCCAGTAGTCGGGGGTGGGCCGGTACGAATTCACCCCTCCACTTT.

V and J are TRBV13 and TRBJ1-2; 7 nucleotides align to TRBD1. V was pared by 3 bases and J by 4 bases, with 8 bases of the junction left unmatched. This CDR3 is 15 amino acids long. Germline CDR1 reads PRHDT; CDR2 reads FYEKMQ (reference sequence). CDR3 region: CASSFRQGRGYGYTF. The CDR3 DNA reads as TGTGCCAGCAGCTTTCGACAGGGCAGGGGCTATGGCTACACCTTC.

The genes are TRBV24-1 and TRBJ1-2; D is undetermined. The CDR3 is made up of 15 amino acids. Trimming cost V 5 bases and J 2 bases, with 14 bases left between them. Germline CDR1 is KGHDR and CDR2 is SFDVKD. The CDR3 DNA is TGTGCCACCAGTGGGGCCAGCTCAACCAACTATGGCTACACCTTC. Residues: CATSGASSTNYGYTF.

This rearrangement joins TRBV28 to TRBJ2-7, with a tentative D call TRBD2 (6 bases). The V end lost 5 bases, the J end lost 1 base, and 21 bases lay between the germline ends. Germline values: CDR1 MDHEN, CDR2 SYDVKM. The length of the CDR3 is 17 residues. The CDR3 bases are TGTGCCAGCAGTCCTCCATTGGGGACTTTCCAATCCTACGAGCAGTACTTC. It encodes CASSPPLGTFQSYEQYF.

The V gene is TRBV19, the J gene TRBJ2-3; D not resolved. This CDR3 region has 16 residues. Germline V lookup: CDR1 LNHDA, CDR2 SQIVND (reference sequence). The V end lost 7 bases, the J end lost 2 bases, and 19 bases lay between the germline ends. CDR3 DNA: TGTGCCAGTACGGATAAGTCCTCAGTCGCCACAGATACGCAGTATTTT. This translates into CASTDKSSVATDTQYF.

This clone was detected once. The J gene is TRBJ2-3, the V gene TRBV20-1, with 7 bases aligning to TRBD2. Per the germline V gene, CDR1 is DFQATT and CDR2 is SNEGSKA (reference sequence). Losses at the gene ends were 3 bases for V and 2 bases for J; bases not matched to a gene: 14. The CDR3 has 17 amino acids. CDR3 residues: CSASSSGASYFTDTQYF. For the CDR3, the DNA is TGCAGTGCTAGTTCCAGCGGGGCATCATATTTCACAGATACGCAGTATTTT.

The count of this clone is one. The chain combines TRBV10-3 with TRBJ1-5, with D perhaps TRBD1 (5 bases). The CDR3 covers 14 residues. V shed 8 bases and J shed 1 base, with 12 bases lying between them. Germline assignment: CDR1 ENHRY and CDR2 SYGVKD. CDR3 coding DNA: TGTGCCATCGGGACGGGGAAGAGCAATCAGCCCCAGCATTTT. Amino acid sequence: CAIGTGKSNQPQHF.

The chain is built from TRBV29-1 and TRBJ2-7; TRBD2 agrees at 9 bases. Trimming took 3 bases from V and 4 from J; bases not matched to a gene: 16. The germline V gene has CDR1 SQVTM and CDR2 ANQGSEA. There are 17 residues in the CDR3. CDR3 sequence reads: CSVELVISGSFGYEQYF. The CDR3 bases are TGCAGCGTTGAGTTGGTGATTAGCGGGAGTTTCGGGTACGAGCAGTACTTC.

The chain links TRBV28 to TRBJ2-5; D uncertain. Trimming cost V 5 bases and J 1 base, with 23 bases left between them. Germline-derived CDR1 and CDR2 are MDHEN and SYDVKM. The CDR3 runs to 18 residues. This CDR3 reads CASSLNRAGPKLQETQYF. In DNA, the CDR3 is TGTGCCAGCAGTCTCAATCGGGCAGGCCCGAAACTCCAAGAGACCCAGTACTTC.

The rearrangement links TRBV18 to TRBJ1-1; tentatively, D is TRBD1 (5 bases). This CDR3 is built from 12 residues. The germline CDR1 and CDR2 sequences are KGHSH and LQKENI. The V and J ends lost 4 bases and 4 bases respectively, with 7 bases between them. The CDR3: CASSLDSTEAFF. The CDR3 DNA is TGTGCCAGCTCACTTGACAGCACTGAAGCTTTCTTT. The whole variable domain, remainder taken from reference TRBV18 and TRBJ1-1, is NAGVMQNPRHLVRRRGQEARLRCSPMKGHSHVYWYRQLPEEGLKFMVYLQKENIIDESGMPKERFSAEFPKEGPSILRIQQVVRGDSAAYFCASSLDSTEAFFGQGTRLTVV.

This chain connects TRBV19 to TRBJ1-6; possibly TRBD1 for D (6 bases). The CDR3 is made up of 14 amino acids. The ends were cut back, 9 bases at V and 7 bases at J, with 16 bases in the middle. Per germline, CDR1 LNHDA and CDR2 SQIVND (reference sequence). CDR3 residues: CASSKGQGNSPLHF. In DNA, the CDR3 is TGTGCCAGCAGCAAAGGGCAGGGGAATTCACCCCTCCACTTT.

This clone turned up a few times. The rearrangement links TRBV7-9 to TRBJ1-2, with D possibly being TRBD1 (6 bases). The length of the CDR3 is 17 residues. CDR1 and CDR2 (germline): SEHNR, FQNEAQ (reference sequence). V lost 4 bases to trimming and J lost 2 bases, with 20 bases between them. The DNA for the CDR3 is TGTGCCAGCAGCTCCCCCGACAGGTCGGGATTGAACTATGGCTACACCTTC. It translates to CASSSPDRSGLNYGYTF.

The chain is built from TRBV19 and TRBJ2-7, with D hard to call. CDR3 length equals 15 residues. Trimming removed 4 bases from V and 2 bases from J, with 15 bases in between. CDR1 LNHDA and CDR2 SQIVND come from the germline V gene (reference sequence). CDR3 sequence: CASSTSSRSTYEQYF. The CDR3, as DNA: TGTGCCAGTAGTACTTCTAGTAGGTCAACCTACGAGCAGTACTTC.

The chain uses TRBV28 and TRBJ2-7, with 8 bases lining up with TRBD2. This CDR3 has 17 amino acids. V shed 4 bases and J 3 bases; nucleotides not matched to a gene: 14. In germline, CDR1 is MDHEN, CDR2 SYDVKM. The CDR3 DNA reads TGTGCCAGCAGTTCCCCCCTCGGGGGGGGTGGGGACTACGAGCAGTACTTC. Translation: CASSSPLGGGGDYEQYF.

This sequence joins TRBV28 and TRBJ2-7; the D gene is possibly TRBD1 (6 bases). Germline assignment: CDR1 MDHEN and CDR2 SYDVKM. The V end lost 5 bases, the J end lost 7 bases, and 18 bases lay between the germline ends. CDR3 length: 14 amino acids. CDR3 residues: CASSRDMGVREQYF. Written as DNA, the CDR3 is TGTGCCAGCAGTCGGGACATGGGTGTTAGGGAGCAGTACTTC.

This chain connects TRBV5-6 to TRBJ1-2, with D maybe TRBD1 (6 bases). Trimming took 2 bases from V and 4 from J, leaving 12 bases between them. The CDR3 totals 14 residues. The germline V gene encodes CDR1 SGHDT and CDR2 YYEEEE. The DNA for the CDR3 is TGTGCCAGCAGCTTAAAGGGGGGAGGCTATGGCTACACCTTC. Protein: CASSLKGGGYGYTF.

This clone appeared once. V is TRBV7-2 and J is TRBJ1-2; the D gene is possibly TRBD1 (5 bases). There are 15 residues in the CDR3. Trimming shortened V by 3 bases and J by 3 bases, and 14 bases separated the two germline ends. CDR1 SGHTA and CDR2 FQGNSA come from the germline V gene. CDR3 DNA: TGTGCCAGCAGCTTTCCGGCGGACACCTACTATGGCTACACCTTC. This sequence encodes CASSFPADTYYGYTF. The full variable domain, completed using reference TRBV7-2 and TRBJ1-2, is GAGVSQSPSNKVTEKGKDVELRCDPISGHTALYWYRQSLGQGLEFLIYFQGNSAPDKSGLPSDRFSAERTGGSVSTLTIQRTQQEDSAVYLCASSFPADTYYGYTFGSGTRLTVV.

The V gene is TRBV5-6, the J gene TRBJ1-2, with 9 bases identical to TRBD1. From germline, CDR1 is SGHDT and CDR2 YYEEEE. The CDR3 sequence is 16 residues long. J lost 3 bases, V lost 5 bases, and 11 bases had no gene match. The CDR3 nucleotides read TGTGCCAGCAGTATTTTCCCGGGACAGGGAGACTATGGCTACACCTTC. This gives the protein CASSIFPGQGDYGYTF.

The V call is TRBV28, the J call TRBJ2-6; no definite D call. Germline CDR1 reads MDHEN; CDR2 reads SYDVKM. V shed 7 bases and J shed 4 bases, with 8 bases lying between them. CDR3 length equals 13 residues. CDR3 sequence: CASKVGGANVLTF. The CDR3 DNA reads as TGTGCCAGCAAGGTGGGCGGGGCCAACGTCCTGACTTTC.

V and J are TRBV28 and TRBJ1-4; D is unresolved. This CDR3 region has 14 residues. CDR1 and CDR2 from the germline V gene are MDHEN and SYDVKM. Deletions cut 6 bases from V and 0 bases from J, with 8 bases between. The CDR3 reads CASSLKATNEKLFF. The CDR3 bases are TGTGCCAGCAGCCTCAAGGCAACTAATGAAAAACTGTTTTTT.

The chain uses TRBV10-1 and TRBJ1-6, with no clear D. The CDR3 has 16 amino acids. V shed 7 bases and J shed 0 bases, with 13 bases lying between them. Germline CDR1 reads WNHNN; CDR2 reads SYGVQD (reference sequence). CDR3 sequence: CASTFPRLSYNSPLHF. CDR3 nucleotides: TGCGCCAGCACTTTCCCTCGGCTCTCCTATAATTCACCCCTCCACTTT.